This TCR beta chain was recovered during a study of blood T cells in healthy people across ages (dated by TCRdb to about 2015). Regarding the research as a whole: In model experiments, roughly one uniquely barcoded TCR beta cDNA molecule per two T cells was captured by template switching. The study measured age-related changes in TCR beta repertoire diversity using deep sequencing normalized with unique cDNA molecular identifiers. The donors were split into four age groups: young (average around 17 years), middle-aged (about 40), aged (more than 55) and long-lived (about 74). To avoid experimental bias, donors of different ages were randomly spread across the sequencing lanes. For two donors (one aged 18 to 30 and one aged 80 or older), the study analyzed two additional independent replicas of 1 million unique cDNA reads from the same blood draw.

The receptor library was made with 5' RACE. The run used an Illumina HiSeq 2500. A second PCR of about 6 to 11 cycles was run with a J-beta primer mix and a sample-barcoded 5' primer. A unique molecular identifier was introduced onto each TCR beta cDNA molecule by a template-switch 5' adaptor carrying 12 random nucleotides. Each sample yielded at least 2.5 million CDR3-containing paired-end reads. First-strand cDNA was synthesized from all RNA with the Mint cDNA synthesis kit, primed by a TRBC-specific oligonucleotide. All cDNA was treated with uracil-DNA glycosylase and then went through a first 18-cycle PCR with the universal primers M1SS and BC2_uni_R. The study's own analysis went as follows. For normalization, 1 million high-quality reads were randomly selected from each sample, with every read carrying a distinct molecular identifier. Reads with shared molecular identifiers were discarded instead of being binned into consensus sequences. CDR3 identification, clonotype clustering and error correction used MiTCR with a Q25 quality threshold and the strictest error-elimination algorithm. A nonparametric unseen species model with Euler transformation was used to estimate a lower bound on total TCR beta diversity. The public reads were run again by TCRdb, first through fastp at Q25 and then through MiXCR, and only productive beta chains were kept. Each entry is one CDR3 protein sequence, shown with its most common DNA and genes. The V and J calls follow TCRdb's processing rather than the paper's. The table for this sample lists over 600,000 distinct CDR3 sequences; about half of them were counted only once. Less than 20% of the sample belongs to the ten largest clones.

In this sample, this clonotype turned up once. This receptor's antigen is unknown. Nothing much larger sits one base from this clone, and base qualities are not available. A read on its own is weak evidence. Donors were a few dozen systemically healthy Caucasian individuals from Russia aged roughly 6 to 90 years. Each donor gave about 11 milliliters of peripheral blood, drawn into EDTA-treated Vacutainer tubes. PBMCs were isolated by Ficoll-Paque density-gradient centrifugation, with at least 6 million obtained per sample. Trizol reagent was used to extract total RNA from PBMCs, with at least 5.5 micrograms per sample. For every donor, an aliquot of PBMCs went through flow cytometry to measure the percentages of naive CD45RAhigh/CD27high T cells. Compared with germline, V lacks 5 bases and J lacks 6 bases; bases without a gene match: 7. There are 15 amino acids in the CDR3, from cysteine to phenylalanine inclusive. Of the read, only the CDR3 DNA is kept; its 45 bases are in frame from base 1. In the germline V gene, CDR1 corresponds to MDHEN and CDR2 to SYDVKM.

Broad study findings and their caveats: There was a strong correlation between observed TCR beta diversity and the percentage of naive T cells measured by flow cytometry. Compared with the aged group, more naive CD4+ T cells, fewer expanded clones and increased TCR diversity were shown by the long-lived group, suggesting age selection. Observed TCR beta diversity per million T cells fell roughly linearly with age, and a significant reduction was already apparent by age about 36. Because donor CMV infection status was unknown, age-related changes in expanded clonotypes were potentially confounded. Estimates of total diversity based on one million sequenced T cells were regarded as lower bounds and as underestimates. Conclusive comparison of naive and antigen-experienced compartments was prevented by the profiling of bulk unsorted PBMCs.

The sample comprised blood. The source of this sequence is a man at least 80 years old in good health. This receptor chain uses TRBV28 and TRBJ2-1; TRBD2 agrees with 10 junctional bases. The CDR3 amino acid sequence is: CASSGSGGARNEQFF. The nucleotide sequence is TGTGCCAGCAGTGGGAGCGGGGGGGCCCGCAATGAGCAGTTCTTC.